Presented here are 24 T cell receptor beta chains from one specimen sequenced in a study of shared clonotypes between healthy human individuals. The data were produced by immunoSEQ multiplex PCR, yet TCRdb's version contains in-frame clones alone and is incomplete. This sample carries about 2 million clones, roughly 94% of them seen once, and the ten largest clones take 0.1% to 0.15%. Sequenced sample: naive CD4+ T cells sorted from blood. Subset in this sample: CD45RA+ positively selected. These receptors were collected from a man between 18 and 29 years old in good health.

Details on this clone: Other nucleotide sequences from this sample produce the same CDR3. The CDR3 loop is CASSVEGGVNTEAFF. In nucleotides, the CDR3 is TGTGCCAGCAGCGTAGAAGGAGGAGTGAACACTGAAGCTTTCTTT. This rearrangement joins TRBV9 to TRBJ1-1; D is unresolved. This CDR3 contains 15 residues. The germline CDR1 and CDR2 sequences are SGDLS and YYNGEE. V was pared by 0 bases and J by 0 bases, with 9 bases between.

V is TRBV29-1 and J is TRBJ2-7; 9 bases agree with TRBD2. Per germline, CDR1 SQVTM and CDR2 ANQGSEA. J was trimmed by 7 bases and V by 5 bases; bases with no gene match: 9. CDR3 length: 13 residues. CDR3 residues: CSVRREGREEQYF. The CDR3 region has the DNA TGCAGCGTTAGGCGGGAGGGCCGGGAGGAGCAGTACTTC.

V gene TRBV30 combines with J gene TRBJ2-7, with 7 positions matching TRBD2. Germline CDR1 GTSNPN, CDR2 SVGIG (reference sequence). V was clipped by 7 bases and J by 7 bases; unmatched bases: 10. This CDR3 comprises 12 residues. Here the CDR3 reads CAYSRGEWEQYF. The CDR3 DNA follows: TGTGCCTACAGCCGGGGGGAATGGGAGCAGTACTTC.

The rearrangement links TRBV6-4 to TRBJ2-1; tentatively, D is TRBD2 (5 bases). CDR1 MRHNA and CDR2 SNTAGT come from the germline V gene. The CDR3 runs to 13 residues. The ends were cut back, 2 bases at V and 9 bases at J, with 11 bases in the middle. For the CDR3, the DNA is TGTGCCAGCAGTGACGGGCTAGCCCCTGAGCAGTTCTTC. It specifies CASSDGLAPEQFF.

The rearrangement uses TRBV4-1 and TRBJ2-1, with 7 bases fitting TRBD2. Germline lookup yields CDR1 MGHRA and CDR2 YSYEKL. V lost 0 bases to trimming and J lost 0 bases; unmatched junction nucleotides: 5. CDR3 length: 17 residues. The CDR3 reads CASSQDLAGPSYNEQFF. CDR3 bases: TGCGCCAGCAGCCAAGATTTAGCGGGCCCCTCCTACAATGAGCAGTTCTTC.

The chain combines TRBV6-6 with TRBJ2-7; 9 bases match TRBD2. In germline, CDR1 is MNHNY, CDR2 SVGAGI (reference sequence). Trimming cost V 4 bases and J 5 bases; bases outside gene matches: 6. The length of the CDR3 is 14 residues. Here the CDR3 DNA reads TGTGCCAGCAGTTCTGGCGGGGGGGTAAACGAGCAGTACTTC. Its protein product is CASSSGGGVNEQYF.

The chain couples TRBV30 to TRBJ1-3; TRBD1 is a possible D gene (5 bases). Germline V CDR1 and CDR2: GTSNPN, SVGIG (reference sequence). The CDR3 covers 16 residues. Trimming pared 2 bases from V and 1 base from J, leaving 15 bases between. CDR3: CAWSFSLGASGNTIYF. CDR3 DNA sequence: TGTGCCTGGAGTTTCAGCTTAGGGGCGTCTGGAAACACCATATATTTT.

The CDR3 nucleotides read TGTGCTAGTGGTTTTCCCAGGGTGGGAGGAAACACCATATATTTT. Protein: CASGFPRVGGNTIYF. The chain joins TRBV12-5 to TRBJ1-3, with TRBD1 as a possible D gene (5 bases). The CDR3 is made up of 15 amino acids. Trimming shortened V by 3 bases and J by 4 bases, and 13 bases separated the two germline ends. CDR1 is LGHNT, CDR2 FRNRAP, per germline. Based on the CDR3 plus reference TRBV12-5 and TRBJ1-3, the full variable domain is DARVTQTPRHKVTEMGQEVTMRCQPILGHNTVFWYRQTMMQGLELLAYFRNRAPLDDSGMPKDRFSAEMPDATLATLKIQPSEPRDSAVYFCASGFPRVGGNTIYFGEGSWLTVV.

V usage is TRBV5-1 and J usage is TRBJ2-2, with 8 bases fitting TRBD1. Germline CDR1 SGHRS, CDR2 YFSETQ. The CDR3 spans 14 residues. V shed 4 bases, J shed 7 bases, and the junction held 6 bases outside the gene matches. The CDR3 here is CASSPGQEGGELFF. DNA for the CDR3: TGCGCCAGCAGCCCGGGACAGGAGGGCGGGGAGCTGTTTTTT.

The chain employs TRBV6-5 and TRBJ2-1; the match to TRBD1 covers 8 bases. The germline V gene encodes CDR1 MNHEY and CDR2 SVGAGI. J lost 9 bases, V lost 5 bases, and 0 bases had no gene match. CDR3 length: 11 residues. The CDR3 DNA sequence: TGTGCCAGCAGTACAGGGGGTGAGCAGTTCTTC. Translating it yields CASSTGGEQFF.

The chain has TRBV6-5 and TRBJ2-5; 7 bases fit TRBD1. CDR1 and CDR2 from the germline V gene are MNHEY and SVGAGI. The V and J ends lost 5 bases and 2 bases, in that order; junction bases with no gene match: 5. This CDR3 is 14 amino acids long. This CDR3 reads CASSRQGGQETQYF. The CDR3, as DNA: TGTGCCAGCAGTAGACAGGGTGGACAAGAGACCCAGTACTTC.

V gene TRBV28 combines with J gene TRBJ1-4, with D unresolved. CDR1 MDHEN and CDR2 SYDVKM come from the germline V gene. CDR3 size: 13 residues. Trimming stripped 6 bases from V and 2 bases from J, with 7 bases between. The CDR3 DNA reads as TGTGCCAGCAGGGGTGCGACTAATGAAAAACTGTTTTTT. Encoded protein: CASRGATNEKLFF.

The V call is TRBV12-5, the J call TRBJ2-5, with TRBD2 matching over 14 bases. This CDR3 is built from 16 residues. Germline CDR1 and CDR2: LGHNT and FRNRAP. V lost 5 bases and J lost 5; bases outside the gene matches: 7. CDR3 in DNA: TGTGCTAGTGGTCCGGGACTAGCGGGAGTTCGGGAGACCCAGTACTTC. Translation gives CASGPGLAGVRETQYF.

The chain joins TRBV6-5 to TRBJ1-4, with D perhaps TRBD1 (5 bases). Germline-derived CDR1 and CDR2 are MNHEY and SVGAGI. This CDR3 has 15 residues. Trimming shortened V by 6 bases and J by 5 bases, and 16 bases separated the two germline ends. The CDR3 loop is CASSKGATQNEKLFF. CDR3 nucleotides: TGTGCCAGCAGCAAAGGGGCTACCCAAAATGAAAAACTGTTTTTT.

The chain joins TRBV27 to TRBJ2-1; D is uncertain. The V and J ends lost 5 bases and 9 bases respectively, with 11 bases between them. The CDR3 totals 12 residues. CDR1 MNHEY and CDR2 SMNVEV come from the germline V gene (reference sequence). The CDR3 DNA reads TGTGCCAGCAGTCAGGATAGAGGTGAGCAGTTCTTC. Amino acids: CASSQDRGEQFF.

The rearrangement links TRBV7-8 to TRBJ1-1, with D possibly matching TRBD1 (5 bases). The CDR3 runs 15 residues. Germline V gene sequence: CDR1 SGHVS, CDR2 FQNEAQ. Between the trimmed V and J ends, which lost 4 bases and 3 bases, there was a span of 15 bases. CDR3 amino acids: CASSSDPGQYTEAFF. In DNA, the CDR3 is TGTGCCAGCAGCTCAGACCCAGGGCAATACACTGAAGCTTTCTTT. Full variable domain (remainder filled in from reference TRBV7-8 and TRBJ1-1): GAGVSQSPRYKVAKRGQDVALRCDPISGHVSLFWYQQALGQGPEFLTYFQNEAQLDKSGLPSDRFFAERPEGSVSTLKIQRTQQEDSAVYLCASSSDPGQYTEAFFGQGTRLTVV.

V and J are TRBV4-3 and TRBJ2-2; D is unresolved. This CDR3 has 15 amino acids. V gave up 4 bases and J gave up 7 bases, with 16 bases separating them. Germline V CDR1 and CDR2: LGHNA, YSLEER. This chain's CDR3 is CASSLSLDRDGELFF. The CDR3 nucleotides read TGCGCCAGCAGCCTAAGCCTAGATAGGGACGGGGAGCTGTTTTTT.

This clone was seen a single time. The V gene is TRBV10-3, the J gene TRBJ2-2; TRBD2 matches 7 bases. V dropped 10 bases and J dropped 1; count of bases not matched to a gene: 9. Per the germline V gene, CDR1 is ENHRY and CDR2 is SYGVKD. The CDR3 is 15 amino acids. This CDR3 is CATTGLPLNTGELFF. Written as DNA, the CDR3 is TGTGCCACCACGGGACTACCTTTGAACACCGGGGAGCTGTTTTTT.

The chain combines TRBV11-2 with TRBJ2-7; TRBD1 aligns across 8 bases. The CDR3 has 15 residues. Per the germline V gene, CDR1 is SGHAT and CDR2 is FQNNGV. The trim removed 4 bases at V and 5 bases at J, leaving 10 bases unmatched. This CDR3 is CASSSQGAGGNEQYF. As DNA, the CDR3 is TGTGCCAGCAGCTCCCAGGGGGCTGGTGGTAACGAGCAGTACTTC. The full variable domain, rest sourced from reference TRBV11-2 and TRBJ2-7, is EAGVAQSPRYKIIEKRQSVAFWCNPISGHATLYWYQQILGQGPKLLIQFQNNGVVDDSQLPKDRFSAERLKGVDSTLKIQPAKLEDSAVYLCASSSQGAGGNEQYFGPGTRLTVT.

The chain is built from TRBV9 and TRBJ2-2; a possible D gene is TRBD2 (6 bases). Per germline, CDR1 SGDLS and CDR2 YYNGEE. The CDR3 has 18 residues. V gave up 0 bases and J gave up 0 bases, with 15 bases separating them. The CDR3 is CASSVAPATRSNTGELFF. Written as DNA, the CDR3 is TGTGCCAGCAGCGTAGCTCCCGCGACTAGGTCGAACACCGGGGAGCTGTTTTTT.

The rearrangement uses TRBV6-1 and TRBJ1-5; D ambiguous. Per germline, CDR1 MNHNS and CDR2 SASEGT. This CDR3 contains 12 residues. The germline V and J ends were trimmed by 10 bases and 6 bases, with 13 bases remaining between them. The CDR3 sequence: CATKLLTQPQHF. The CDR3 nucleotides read TGTGCCACAAAATTGCTGACTCAGCCCCAGCATTTT.

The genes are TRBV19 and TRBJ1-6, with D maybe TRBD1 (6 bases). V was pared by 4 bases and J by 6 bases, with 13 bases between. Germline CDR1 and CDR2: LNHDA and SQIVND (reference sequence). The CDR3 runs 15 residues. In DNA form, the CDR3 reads TGTGCCAGTAGTACTCCGGACAGCGTTAATTCACCCCTCCACTTT. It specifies CASSTPDSVNSPLHF.

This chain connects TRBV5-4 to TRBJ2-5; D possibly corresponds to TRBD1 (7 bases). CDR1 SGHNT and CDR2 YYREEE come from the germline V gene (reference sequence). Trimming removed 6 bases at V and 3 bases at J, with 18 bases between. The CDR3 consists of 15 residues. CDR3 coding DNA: TGTGCCAGCACCCGCGGGACAGCACTTGAAGAGACCCAGTACTTC. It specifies CASTRGTALEETQYF.

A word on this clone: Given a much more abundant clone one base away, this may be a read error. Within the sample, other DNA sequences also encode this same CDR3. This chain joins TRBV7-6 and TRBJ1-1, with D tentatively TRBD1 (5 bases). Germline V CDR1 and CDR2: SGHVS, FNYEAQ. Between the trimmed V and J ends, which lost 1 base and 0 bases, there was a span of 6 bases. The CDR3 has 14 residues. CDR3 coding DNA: TGTGCCAGCAGCTTAGGACAGCTGAACACTGAAGCTTTCTTT. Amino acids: CASSLGQLNTEAFF.